The 21 T cell receptor beta chains reported below all come from one sample, sequenced in a study of shared clonotypes between healthy human individuals. Repertoires were generated with immunoSEQ multiplex PCR, while TCRdb's copy carries only in-frame clones and drops some. The sample holds a few million clones, more than 80% seen once. The specimen was naive CD4+ T cells from PBMCs. Noted subset: CD45RA+ positively selected. These receptors all come from a man in his late teens or twenties in good health. Some clones in this sample may be carry-over from other donors' samples.

This sequence joins TRBV19 and TRBJ1-2; 12 bases fit TRBD1. This CDR3 has 18 residues. Germline values: CDR1 LNHDA, CDR2 SQIVND (reference sequence). V lost 4 bases to trimming and J lost 4 bases; unmatched junction nucleotides: 13. Here the CDR3 DNA reads TGTGCCAGTAGTAGGCTGCCGGGACAGGGGGCCCGGGGCTATGGCTACACCTTC. Its protein is CASSRLPGQGARGYGYTF.

The chain combines TRBV2 with TRBJ1-5; tentative D call: TRBD1 (5 bases). CDR3 size: 13 residues. In germline, CDR1 is SNHLY, CDR2 FYNNEI. V was cut by 7 bases and J by 7 bases, with 14 bases left in between. The CDR3 region is CASTDKGYQPQHF. The CDR3 DNA sequence: TGTGCCAGCACCGATAAGGGGTACCAGCCCCAGCATTTT. Drawing the rest from reference TRBV2 and TRBJ1-5, the complete variable domain is EPEVTQTPSHQVTQMGQEVILRCVPISNHLYFYWYRQILGQKVEFLVSFYNNEISEKSEIFDDQFSVERPDGSNFTLKIRSTKLEDSAMYFCASTDKGYQPQHFGDGTRLSIL.

The V call is TRBV19, the J call TRBJ2-5; possible D gene TRBD1, 6 bases. CDR1 is LNHDA, CDR2 SQIVND, per germline (reference sequence). V lost 5 bases to trimming and J lost 2 bases, with 21 bases between them. The CDR3 runs to 17 residues. CDR3 in DNA: TGTGCCAGTAGTCCAAGGCTAGGGGGTCGACAGCAAGAGACCCAGTACTTC. Protein: CASSPRLGGRQQETQYF.

This chain uses TRBV5-6 with TRBJ1-4, with D perhaps TRBD1 (6 bases). V was shortened by 5 bases and J by 8 bases, with 16 bases between the two germline ends. This CDR3 is 14 amino acids long. Per germline, CDR1 SGHDT and CDR2 YYEEEE. This chain's CDR3 is CASRKQGRDEKLFF. In DNA form, the CDR3 reads TGTGCCAGCAGAAAGCAGGGGCGGGACGAAAAACTGTTTTTT.

CDR3 coding DNA: TGTGCCAGCAGGGGTACGGATTATTATAGCAATCAGCCCCAGCATTTT. This translates into CASRGTDYYSNQPQHF. The chain couples TRBV27 to TRBJ1-5; the D is unclear. The CDR3 sequence is 16 residues long. CDR1 and CDR2 (germline): MNHEY, SMNVEV (reference sequence). V lost 6 bases, J lost 0 bases, and 15 bases lay in between.

The chain uses TRBV5-4 and TRBJ2-7; D is tentatively TRBD1 or TRBD2 (5 bases each). Germline lookup yields CDR1 SGHNT and CDR2 YYREEE (reference sequence). The CDR3 runs 15 residues. Trimming shortened V by 0 bases and J by 1 base, and 11 bases separated the two germline ends. In DNA form, the CDR3 reads TGTGCCAGCAGCTTGGGGGGCATAGCGTCCTACGAGCAGTACTTC. Amino acids: CASSLGGIASYEQYF.

This chain uses TRBV14 with TRBJ1-2; 11 bases are shared with TRBD1. V shed 4 bases and J 4 bases; nucleotides not matched to a gene: 5. From germline, CDR1 is SGHDN and CDR2 FVKESK. This CDR3 contains 15 residues. Written as DNA, the CDR3 is TGTGCCAGCAGCCCGGCCGGGACAGGGGGCTATGGCTACACCTTC. Its translation: CASSPAGTGGYGYTF. The full variable domain, with the rest looked up from reference TRBV14 and TRBJ1-2, is EAGVTQFPSHSVIEKGQTVTLRCDPISGHDNLYWYRRVMGKEIKFLLHFVKESKQDESGMPNNRFLAERTGGTYSTLKVQPAELEDSGVYFCASSPAGTGGYGYTFGSGTRLTVV.

Details on this clone: This sample includes further DNA sequences coding for the same CDR3. This chain uses TRBV18 with TRBJ1-5; D call uncertain. Germline V gene lookup returns CDR1 KGHSH and CDR2 LQKENI. The V end was cut by 2 bases, the J end by 7 bases, with 9 bases between. The CDR3 is 13 residues long. The CDR3 protein is CASSPGQVQPQHF. The CDR3 nucleotides are TGTGCCAGCTCACCAGGTCAAGTACAGCCCCAGCATTTT.

Comment on this clone: A junction end diverges from the germline sequence, so it may reflect a read error. The rearrangement links TRBV7-9 to TRBJ1-1, with D hard to call. This CDR3 has 13 amino acids. Germline assignment: CDR1 SEHNR and CDR2 FQNEAQ (reference sequence). DNA of the CDR3: TGTGCCAGCGGCTTGGTGTTGAACACTGAAGCTTTCTTT. It codes for CASGLVLNTEAFF.

The V and J genes are TRBV5-5 and TRBJ2-3, with 10 bases matching TRBD1. The V segment lost 7 bases and the J segment 6 bases; nucleotides outside the gene matches: 5. Germline V lookup: CDR1 SGHKS, CDR2 YYEKEE (reference sequence). The CDR3 sequence is 13 residues long. CDR3 residues: CASRQTGGDTQYF. CDR3 DNA: TGTGCCAGCCGACAGACAGGGGGCGATACGCAGTATTTT.

The chain joins TRBV6-5 to TRBJ2-1; D unclear. Germline-derived CDR1 and CDR2 are MNHEY and SVGAGI. This CDR3 has 12 amino acids. Trimming took off 6 bases at V and 2 bases at J, with 5 bases between the two ends. In DNA form, the CDR3 reads TGTGCCAGCAGGACCCCCTACAATGAGCAGTTCTTC. Its protein product is CASRTPYNEQFF.

As for this clone: This sample includes further DNA sequences coding for the same CDR3. The rearrangement links TRBV7-2 to TRBJ1-2, with D possibly matching TRBD1 (6 bases). V lost 1 base and J lost 4, with 7 bases in between. The CDR3 consists of 13 residues. Germline assignment: CDR1 SGHTA and CDR2 FQGNSA. The DNA for the CDR3 is TGTGCCAGCAGCTTAGAGACAGGCTATGGCTACACCTTC. The encoded protein is CASSLETGYGYTF.

The V call is TRBV20-1, the J call TRBJ1-2, with D perhaps TRBD1 (5 bases). The CDR3 has 11 amino acids. Germline assignment: CDR1 DFQATT and CDR2 SNEGSKA (reference sequence). Trimming pared 6 bases from V and 8 bases from J, leaving 13 bases between. The chain's CDR3 is CSAPGEKGYTF. The CDR3 region has the DNA TGCAGTGCCCCGGGGGAAAAGGGCTACACCTTC.

Notes on this clone: Other DNA variants within this sample encode the same CDR3. V usage is TRBV11-3 and J usage is TRBJ1-1; D call uncertain. Trimming cost V 5 bases and J 5 bases, with 12 bases left between them. The CDR3 is 13 residues long. The germline V gene encodes CDR1 SGHNT and CDR2 YENEEA. CDR3 DNA: TGTGCCAGCAGCCTGAGTGGTGGAACTGAAGCTTTCTTT. It codes for CASSLSGGTEAFF.

The chain joins TRBV30 to TRBJ1-4; D is undetermined. There are 17 residues in the CDR3. Germline values: CDR1 GTSNPN, CDR2 SVGIG (reference sequence). Trimming removed 0 bases from V and 4 bases from J, with 18 bases in between. CDR3 nucleotide sequence: TGTGCCTGGAGTGTATGGTTGACGGAGTTTTATAATGAAAAACTGTTTTTT. It codes for CAWSVWLTEFYNEKLFF. Looking up the rest from reference TRBV30 and TRBJ1-4 gives the full variable domain: SQTIHQWPATLVQPVGSPLSLECTVEGTSNPNLYWYRQAAGRGLQLLFYSVGIGQISSEVPQNLSASRPQDRQFILSSKKLLLSDSGFYLCAWSVWLTEFYNEKLFFGSGTQLSVL.

The V call is TRBV5-1, the J call TRBJ2-7; 7 bases map to TRBD1. The CDR3 is 14 residues long. Germline-derived CDR1 and CDR2 are SGHRS and YFSETQ. With 4 bases clipped from V and 3 bases from J, the junction kept 7 bases outside the gene matches. The CDR3 nucleotides read TGCGCCAGCAGCAAGGACAGGAGCCGCTACGAGCAGTACTTC. It is translated as CASSKDRSRYEQYF.

The CDR3 loop reads CASSQDGTATYGYTF. CDR3 sequence (DNA): TGCGCCAGCAGCCAAGACGGGACAGCCACCTATGGCTACACCTTC. The chain couples TRBV4-1 to TRBJ1-2, with 7 bases aligning to TRBD1. Trimming removed 0 bases from V and 4 bases from J; junction bases left unmatched: 5. This CDR3 has 15 residues. Germline V gene data show CDR1 as MGHRA and CDR2 as YSYEKL.

This chain uses TRBV19 with TRBJ2-6; D is possibly TRBD2 (5 bases). The CDR3 covers 15 residues. Trimming took off 5 bases at V and 0 bases at J, with 8 bases between the two ends. Germline V gives CDR1 LNHDA, CDR2 SQIVND (reference sequence). The CDR3 coding sequence is TGTGCCAGTAGTCTCGGGAACTCTGGGGCCAACGTCCTGACTTTC. Protein: CASSLGNSGANVLTF.

CDR3 in amino acids: CASSSPASGRSEQYF. As DNA, the CDR3 is TGTGCCAGCAGTTCCCCAGCTAGCGGGAGAAGCGAGCAGTACTTC. The chain uses TRBV28 and TRBJ2-7, with TRBD2 identical over 10 bases. The CDR3 covers 15 residues. V was pared by 4 bases and J by 6 bases, with 9 bases of the junction left unmatched. CDR1 and CDR2 from the germline V gene are MDHEN and SYDVKM.

This chain links TRBV4-3 with TRBJ1-4; TRBD1 is a possible D gene (5 bases). Germline V CDR1 and CDR2: LGHNA, YSLEER. The CDR3 has 14 residues. Trimming cost V 5 bases and J 7 bases, with 14 bases left between them. CDR3 sequence reads: CASSARGAGEKLFF. The CDR3 DNA reads TGCGCCAGCAGCGCACGTGGGGCAGGTGAAAAACTGTTTTTT.

This clone is a singleton in its sample. CDR3 DNA: TGTGCCAGCAGCCCTTCCCAGGCCGCCTCCCCCCAGTACTTC. Its translation: CASSPSQAASPQYF. V usage is TRBV7-2 and J usage is TRBJ2-5, with unresolved D. Looked up from germline, CDR1 is SGHTA and CDR2 is FQGNSA. The V end lost 5 bases, the J end lost 9 bases, and 19 bases lay between the germline ends. There are 14 residues in the CDR3.